The 18 T cell receptor beta chains reported below all come from one sample, sequenced in a study of identical twins. TCRdb fed the 5' RACE reads into MiXCR, producing one record per CDR3 protein. This table has 200,000 or so distinct CDR3 sequences, roughly 7.5% appearing once. Another study also made use of these data, one on yellow fever vaccine responses in identical twins.

Source material: memory (CD45RO+) T cells sorted from blood. These receptors came from a woman under 30 in good health.

This clonotype was counted between two and nine times. The rearrangement joins TRBV11-2 to TRBJ2-2; 8 nucleotides match TRBD2. Germline V gives CDR1 SGHAT, CDR2 FQNNGV. The CDR3 totals 16 residues. V trimming: 1 base; J trimming: 6 bases; junction bases outside the gene matches: 7. This CDR3 reads CASSLVGGASPGELFF. The CDR3 nucleotides read TGTGCCAGCAGCTTAGTCGGGGGGGCATCCCCCGGGGAGCTGTTTTTT.

This clonotype appeared many times. The chain employs TRBV14 and TRBJ2-3; D is uncertain. The V end lost 4 bases, the J end lost 2 bases, and 7 bases lay between the germline ends. Germline loops: CDR1 SGHDN, CDR2 FVKESK. This CDR3 spans 13 amino acids. This CDR3 reads CASSRDYTDTQYF. DNA of the CDR3: TGTGCCAGCAGCCGGGATTACACAGATACGCAGTATTTT.

This clonotype was seen at least ten times. The chain carries TRBV20-1 and TRBJ2-2; 7 positions agree with TRBD1. CDR3 size: 17 residues. CDR1 DFQATT and CDR2 SNEGSKA come from the germline V gene (reference sequence). Trimming removed 0 bases from V and 1 base from J; junction bases left unmatched: 8. The CDR3 loop reads CSARDALGQMNTGELFF. The CDR3 DNA is TGCAGTGCTAGAGATGCCCTGGGACAGATGAACACCGGGGAGCTGTTTTTT.

The chain couples TRBV24-1 to TRBJ2-3; D is possibly TRBD1 (6 bases). CDR3 length: 16 residues. The ends were cut back, 1 base at V and 2 bases at J, with 12 bases in the middle. Per germline, CDR1 KGHDR and CDR2 SFDVKD. In DNA, the CDR3 is TGTGCCACCAGTGATTTTGGGTGGGACAACACAGATACGCAGTATTTT. Its protein is CATSDFGWDNTDTQYF.

V and J are TRBV4-1 and TRBJ2-1; perhaps TRBD1 as D (5 bases). Germline V gene lookup returns CDR1 MGHRA and CDR2 YSYEKL. The V gene lost 0 bases and the J gene lost 7 bases, with 10 bases spanning the gap. CDR3 size: 14 residues. CDR3 coding DNA: TGCGCCAGCAGCCAAGATACAGGAAGGAATGAGCAGTTCTTC. This sequence encodes CASSQDTGRNEQFF.

In this sample, this clonotype turned up many times. The chain recombines TRBV28 with TRBJ2-6; maybe TRBD2 (5 bases). Germline CDR1 is MDHEN and CDR2 is SYDVKM. Trimming stripped 10 bases from V and 1 base from J, with 14 bases between. CDR3 length: 15 residues. The CDR3 nucleotides are TGTGCCACCTCGAGTGGGGAGTCTGGGGCCAACGTCCTGACTTTC. Protein product: CATSSGESGANVLTF.

This clonotype was counted only a few times. The chain recombines TRBV2 with TRBJ2-7; D is possibly TRBD2 (5 bases). This CDR3 has 13 amino acids. V was pared by 7 bases and J by 0 bases, with 10 bases between. CDR1 and CDR2 from the germline V gene are SNHLY and FYNNEI. CDR3 DNA sequence: TGTGCCAGCACGAAGGACTTCTCCTACGAGCAGTACTTC. Amino acids: CASTKDFSYEQYF.

V gene TRBV5-1 combines with J gene TRBJ2-2, with TRBD1 identical over 7 bases. The CDR3 runs 16 residues. Germline CDR1 is SGHRS and CDR2 is YFSETQ. With 3 bases clipped from V and 0 bases from J, the junction kept 5 bases outside the gene matches. DNA of the CDR3: TGCGCCAGCAGCTGGAAAGGGGGCGCGAACACCGGGGAGCTGTTTTTT. This translates into CASSWKGGANTGELFF.

This clonotype has a handful of counts. The genes are TRBV25-1 and TRBJ1-6; no definite D call. V lost 7 bases to trimming and J lost 6 bases, with 13 bases between them. This CDR3 is 14 amino acids long. Germline loops: CDR1 MGHDK, CDR2 SYGVNS. The CDR3 region is CASTWGSLNSPLHF. The CDR3 DNA sequence: TGTGCCAGCACATGGGGAAGCCTTAATTCACCCCTCCACTTT.

The chain has TRBV5-1 and TRBJ2-1; TRBD2 agrees at 13 bases. Germline V gene lookup returns CDR1 SGHRS and CDR2 YFSETQ. V was clipped by 5 bases and J by 7 bases; unmatched bases: 9. The CDR3 consists of 16 residues. Here the CDR3 DNA reads TGCGCCAGCAGGGGCGCCGGGACTAGCGGGAATAATGAGCAGTTCTTC. It is translated as CASRGAGTSGNNEQFF.

The chain employs TRBV20-1 and TRBJ2-7; maybe TRBD1 (6 bases). V was cut by 5 bases and J by 1 base, with 18 bases left in between. CDR1 and CDR2 from the germline V gene are DFQATT and SNEGSKA (reference sequence). This CDR3 comprises 15 residues. Here the CDR3 reads CSAEPLQGRSYEQYF. The CDR3 nucleotides read TGCAGTGCTGAACCGCTGCAGGGGCGGTCCTACGAGCAGTACTTC.

The sample holds many counts of this clonotype. The chain recombines TRBV29-1 with TRBJ2-1, with 10 nucleotides matching TRBD2. V gave up 6 bases and J gave up 6 bases; unmatched junction bases: 8. Germline lookup yields CDR1 SQVTM and CDR2 ANQGSEA. The CDR3 is made up of 14 amino acids. DNA of the CDR3: TGCAGCGTGGCTATAGCGGGAGGAGCCAATGAGCAGTTCTTC. This encodes CSVAIAGGANEQFF.

This clonotype has ten or more counts. The rearrangement uses TRBV2 and TRBJ2-2; 7 positions agree with TRBD2. Germline V lookup: CDR1 SNHLY, CDR2 FYNNEI. CDR3 length: 14 amino acids. V was pared by 6 bases and J by 3 bases, with 4 bases of the junction left unmatched. The CDR3 region is CASSPAGDTGELFF. In DNA, the CDR3 is TGTGCCAGCAGCCCGGCGGGAGACACCGGGGAGCTGTTTTTT.

A few counts support this clonotype. The rearrangement joins TRBV11-2 to TRBJ2-7, with unresolved D. The CDR3 has 14 residues. Germline V CDR1 and CDR2: SGHAT, FQNNGV. The V and J ends lost 3 bases and 0 bases respectively, with 9 bases between them. CDR3 bases: TGTGCCAGCAGCTTTGCGGCTAGCTCCTACGAGCAGTACTTC. Protein sequence: CASSFAASSYEQYF.

The chain is built from TRBV11-3 and TRBJ2-1; 7 bases match TRBD2. The CDR3 sequence is 15 residues long. The junction had 6 bases not matched to a gene; V was cut back by 1 base and J by 6 bases. The germline V gene has CDR1 SGHNT and CDR2 YENEEA. CDR3 nucleotide sequence: TGTGCCAGCAGCTTAGGGAGTTCGGGGGGCAATGAGCAGTTCTTC. Residues: CASSLGSSGGNEQFF.

J is TRBJ2-2 and V is TRBV3-1; D unclear. The CDR3 covers 12 residues. Trimming pared 5 bases from V and 7 bases from J, leaving 8 bases between. Looked up from germline, CDR1 is LGHDT and CDR2 is YNNKEL (reference sequence). Here the CDR3 reads CASSGVYGELFF. The CDR3 coding sequence is TGTGCCAGCAGCGGGGTTTACGGGGAGCTGTTTTTT.

Only a few counts were recorded for this clonotype. The chain recombines TRBV4-3 with TRBJ2-3, with TRBD2 identical over 9 bases. The V segment lost 4 bases and the J segment 4 bases; nucleotides outside the gene matches: 6. Germline CDR1 LGHNA, CDR2 YSLEER. CDR3 length: 15 amino acids. This CDR3 is CASSLRGRAADTQYF. The CDR3 nucleotides are TGCGCCAGCAGCCTGCGCGGGAGGGCCGCAGATACGCAGTATTTT.

In nucleotides, the CDR3 is TGTGCCAGCAGTTTAATCGGGAATAGACGCTACGAGCAGTACTTC. It yields the protein CASSLIGNRRYEQYF. The genes are TRBV27 and TRBJ2-7; D is perhaps TRBD2 (5 bases). This CDR3 region has 15 residues. Germline CDR1 MNHEY, CDR2 SMNVEV (reference sequence). V lost 2 bases and J lost 3, with 14 bases in between.